What follows is one T cell receptor beta chain and its context. Its antigen is unidentified. The genes are named according to mouse. The read gets to within 1 residue of the CDR3 end, and the germline J gene fills in the rest. V lost 2 bases and J 4 bases, leaving 5 bases between the germline ends. The CDR3 is made up of 12 amino acids. The germline gives CDR1 NNHNN, CDR2 SYGAGS (reference sequence). These data are taken from a study of tissue T cells after allogeneic stem cell transplantation. Overall study results and limits: Only a limited share of tissue TCRs appeared in blood or spleen.

Assay used: immunoSEQ multiplex PCR; TCRdb lists only in-frame clones, some missing. Of some 22,000 clones detected, about 70% appear once; the ten largest clones hold 0.35% to 0.45%. Source material: blood. This receptor was obtained from a female BALB/c mouse in good health. Mice of this strain are of MHC haplotype H2-d. The chain links TRBV13-2 to TRBJ2-4; D not certain. The chain's CDR3 is CASGESENTLYF. The CDR3 DNA, read in part, is TGTGCCAGCGGTGAATCGGAAAACACCTTGTAC.